The clone carrying this T cell receptor beta chain was seen many times. No antigen is known for it. The data belong to a study of T cells in Graves' hyperthyroidism and ophthalmopathy. The study's findings and limits: Ophthalmopathy onset followed model prediction by a median about six months.

Authors of the study amplified TCR beta CDR3 regions from RNA transcripts. The HTBI set primed first-round TCR CDR3 RT-PCR. Via MiXCR, TCRdb re-called the multiplex PCR reads, giving one row per CDR3 protein. The sample consists of some 210,000 distinct CDR3 sequences, 15% to 20% of them appearing once. The CDR3 extends over 12 amino acids. Trimming took 3 bases from V and 6 from J, leaving 8 bases between them. Germline values: CDR1 MDHEN, CDR2 SYDVKM. This receptor was obtained from a man aged 50 to 60 with Graves' hyperthyroidism. This rearrangement joins TRBV28 to TRBJ1-1, with D uncertain. The specimen sequenced was blood. The CDR3 reads CASSLSESEAFF. The CDR3 nucleotides are TGTGCCAGCAGTTTGTCGGAATCTGAAGCTTTCTTT.